This T cell receptor (beta chain) was recorded in a study of blood T cell repertoires in COVID-19. Study-wide background: The United States, Italy and Spain supplied acute and convalescent COVID-19 samples. Nucleic acid was either cDNA or gDNA, and it came from T cells, B-cell-depleted T cells, or PBMCs.

As handled by the study authors: The assay estimated nucleated cells by amplifying reference gene primers. The protocol was immunoSEQ multiplex PCR, while the TCRdb copy is restricted to in-frame clones and leaves out a portion. Clone size and V and J calls were adopted from that table, with D and trimming inferred from the DNA. The sample carries over 150,000 clones, roughly 88% recorded once. Germline V gene data show CDR1 as MNHEY and CDR2 as SMNVEV (reference sequence). The CDR3 contains 14 residues. Trimming shortened V by 0 bases and J by 2 bases, and 4 bases separated the two germline ends. The sequencing input was peripheral blood. The sequence came from a woman in her sixties with acute or convalescent COVID-19. This chain uses TRBV27 with TRBJ2-2, with unresolved D. The CDR3 region has the DNA TGTGCCAGCAGTTTATCGCGTAACACCGGGGAGCTGTTTTTT. Protein product: CASSLSRNTGELFF.